A single sample is the source of the 21 T cell receptor beta chains below, sequenced in a study of T-cell reconstitution after alpha-beta-depleted transplantation in children. Molecular barcoding with unique molecular identifiers was used for the TCRbeta library. TCRdb reanalysed the PCR reads using MiXCR and keeps one entry per CDR3 protein. In the table there are around 530,000 distinct CDR3 sequences, around a third of which are singletons. Sequencing used PBMCs from the stem cell graft donor, obtained from the stem cell graft. The origin of the receptors is a human donor who donated a stem cell graft to a child with aplastic anemia.

This chain links TRBV6-2 or TRBV6-3 with TRBJ2-7; a weak D match, TRBD2 (5 bases). Trimming pared 0 bases from V and 0 bases from J, leaving 15 bases between. The germline V gene has CDR1 MNHEY and CDR2 SVGEGT. The CDR3 has 17 amino acids. The chain's CDR3 is CASSYSQMTGSSYEQYF. CDR3 DNA sequence: TGTGCCAGCAGTTACTCTCAGATGACTGGGAGCTCCTACGAGCAGTACTTC.

The rearrangement joins TRBV6-2 or TRBV6-3 to TRBJ2-7; the match to TRBD1 covers 9 bases. V dropped 6 bases and J dropped 4; count of bases not matched to a gene: 4. CDR1 is MNHEY and CDR2 is SVGEGT in the germline V gene. The CDR3 spans 13 residues. CDR3 in DNA: TGTGCCAGCAGAGGGACAGGGCGTTACGAGCAGTACGTC. Its translation: CASRGTGRYEQYV.

The chain has TRBV10-3 and TRBJ2-1; TRBD2 matches at 10 bases. CDR1 is ENHRY and CDR2 is SYGVKD in the germline V gene. This CDR3 has 15 residues. V shed 5 bases, J shed 2 bases, and the junction held 3 bases outside the gene matches. In nucleotides, the CDR3 is TGTGCCATCAGTACCGGGACTAGCGCCTACAATGAGCAGTTCTTC. Translation: CAISTGTSAYNEQFF.

The rearrangement uses TRBV28 and TRBJ2-7, with 9 bases identical to TRBD2. V lost 6 bases, J lost 6 bases, and 12 bases stayed unmatched. Germline CDR1 MDHEN, CDR2 SYDVKM. CDR3 length equals 15 residues. CDR3 protein: CASSRTGTSFPEQYF. The CDR3 region has the DNA TGTGCCAGCAGCCGTACCGGGACTAGCTTCCCCGAGCAGTACTTC.

This clonotype was counted a few times. V is TRBV29-1 and J is TRBJ2-1, with D possibly matching TRBD2 (7 bases). The CDR3 covers 13 residues. The germline V and J ends were trimmed by 6 bases and 12 bases, with 21 bases remaining between them. Germline loops: CDR1 SQVTM, CDR2 ANQGSEA. For the CDR3, the DNA is TGCAGCGTCCTGTTATCTGCGGGGGCTAGGCAGTTCTTC. Its protein is CSVLLSAGARQFF.

The rearrangement links TRBV9 to TRBJ1-1; TRBD1 matches 7 bases. The CDR3 runs 15 residues. The germline V gene encodes CDR1 SGDLS and CDR2 YYNGEE. The junction had 4 bases not matched to a gene; V was cut back by 1 base and J by 1 base. CDR3 sequence (DNA): TGTGCCAGCAGCGTAACAGGGGCCGAGAACACTGAAGCTTTCTTT. Its translation: CASSVTGAENTEAFF. The full variable domain, with the rest looked up from reference TRBV9 and TRBJ1-1, is DSGVTQTPKHLITATGQRVTLRCSPRSGDLSVYWYQQSLDQGLQFLIQYYNGEERAKGNILERFSAQQFPDLHSELNLSSLELGDSALYFCASSVTGAENTEAFFGQGTRLTVV.

The gene calls are TRBV28 and TRBJ2-7; no clear D gene. Germline CDR1 is MDHEN and CDR2 is SYDVKM. This CDR3 has 13 residues. Trimming cost V 6 bases and J 2 bases, with 11 bases left between them. In DNA form, the CDR3 reads TGTGCCAGCAGAGCCAGCAGTACCTACGAGCAGTACGTC. Encoded protein: CASRASSTYEQYV.

There are a few counts of this clonotype. This CDR3 reads CSVGVLTGTHEQYF. The CDR3 DNA sequence: TGCAGCGTGGGGGTATTGACAGGGACCCACGAGCAGTACTTC. The V call is TRBV29-1, the J call TRBJ2-7; 7 positions agree with TRBD1. The CDR3 is 14 residues long. The germline V gene has CDR1 SQVTM and CDR2 ANQGSEA. After removal of 6 bases from V and 5 bases from J, the junction contained 13 bases not matched to a gene.

This clonotype was observed a handful of times. The chain has TRBV7-9 and TRBJ2-3; the D call may be TRBD1 or TRBD2 (5 bases each). Per the germline V gene, CDR1 is SEHNR and CDR2 is FQNEAQ (reference sequence). The CDR3 totals 13 residues. With 8 bases removed from V and 2 bases from J, the gap between germline ends came to 11 bases. This CDR3 reads CASGDGYTDTQYF. The CDR3 nucleotides are TGTGCCAGCGGGGACGGATACACAGATACGCAGTATTTT.

This clonotype was detected a few times. The chain combines TRBV12-3 or TRBV12-4 with TRBJ1-3; no reliable D call. V was shortened by 1 base and J by 1 base, with 8 bases between the two germline ends. The CDR3 is 15 amino acids. CDR3 region: CASSLGQTSGNTIYF. DNA for the CDR3: TGTGCCAGCAGTTTAGGGCAGACGTCTGGAAACACCATATATTTT.

This clonotype was seen only a few times. V usage is TRBV11-3 and J usage is TRBJ2-1; the match to TRBD1 covers 9 bases. Germline CDR1 SGHNT, CDR2 YENEEA. CDR3 length equals 15 residues. V trimming: 4 bases; J trimming: 8 bases; junction bases outside the gene matches: 9. The CDR3 DNA sequence: TGTGCCAGCAGCTCCATACGCACAGGGGGCTATGAGCAGTTCTTC. Translated: CASSSIRTGGYEQFF.

This chain links TRBV7-8 with TRBJ1-2, with no clear D. V lost 1 base and J 4 bases, leaving 13 bases between the germline ends. Germline V gene data show CDR1 as SGHVS and CDR2 as FQNEAQ. CDR3 length: 15 residues. In nucleotides, the CDR3 is TGTGCCAGCAGCTTAGATGGTCTACGGTTCTATGGCTACACCTTC. This translates into CASSLDGLRFYGYTF.

The chain recombines TRBV20-1 with TRBJ1-4; 8 bases are shared with TRBD1. The junction had 10 bases not matched to a gene; V was cut back by 0 bases and J by 10 bases. The germline V gene encodes CDR1 DFQATT and CDR2 SNEGSKA (reference sequence). The CDR3 is made up of 15 amino acids. CDR3 in DNA: TGCAGTGCTAGAGATGGTACAGGGGGGGCTAGAAAACTGTTTTTT. It codes for CSARDGTGGARKLFF.

The V call is TRBV19, the J call TRBJ2-6; TRBD1 matches 7 bases. The CDR3 length is 17 residues. J was trimmed by 0 bases and V by 3 bases; bases with no gene match: 5. The germline V gene encodes CDR1 LNHDA and CDR2 SQIVND (reference sequence). CDR3 in DNA: TGTGCCAGTAGTATGGGGACAGCCTTCTCTGGGGCCAACGTCCTGACTTTC. This codes for CASSMGTAFSGANVLTF.

The chain recombines TRBV7-8 with TRBJ2-1, with a tentative D call TRBD2 (6 bases). The CDR3 has 16 amino acids. V was cut by 6 bases and J by 8 bases, with 23 bases left in between. The germline V gene has CDR1 SGHVS and CDR2 FQNEAQ. The CDR3 DNA sequence: TGTGCCAGCAGTCAACTCCCGGGACTCTTTTTCGATGAGCAGTTCTTC. It is translated as CASSQLPGLFFDEQFF. The variable domain in full, completed from reference TRBV7-8 and TRBJ2-1, reads GAGVSQSPRYKVAKRGQDVALRCDPISGHVSLFWYQQALGQGPEFLTYFQNEAQLDKSGLPSDRFFAERPEGSVSTLKIQRTQQEDSAVYLCASSQLPGLFFDEQFFGPGTRLTVL.

The chain carries TRBV5-6 and TRBJ2-5; 7 bases fit TRBD1. Germline V gene sequence: CDR1 SGHDT, CDR2 YYEEEE. The V gene end was trimmed by 4 bases and the J gene end by 4 bases; junction bases not matched to a gene: 7. The CDR3 consists of 14 residues. CDR3 amino acids: CASSGQDWGETQYF. CDR3 nucleotide sequence: TGTGCCAGCAGCGGACAGGATTGGGGAGAGACCCAGTACTTC.

The chain has TRBV20-1 and TRBJ2-1, with TRBD2 matching 12 bases. The junction had 6 bases not matched to a gene; V was cut back by 1 base and J by 8 bases. CDR3 length equals 15 residues. The germline V gene has CDR1 DFQATT and CDR2 SNEGSKA (reference sequence). CDR3 sequence (DNA): TGCAGTGCTAGAGCCCCTAGCGGGAGGGGGGATGAGCAGTTCTTC. Protein product: CSARAPSGRGDEQFF.

This rearrangement joins TRBV12-3 or TRBV12-4 to TRBJ2-4; D unresolved. V gave up 6 bases and J gave up 3 bases, with 12 bases separating them. CDR3 length equals 14 residues. The CDR3 DNA sequence: TGTGCCAGCAGCCGATCTTACAGCAAAAACATTCAGTACTTC. This codes for CASSRSYSKNIQYF.

The genes are TRBV20-1 and TRBJ1-4; 7 bases agree with TRBD1. There are 13 residues in the CDR3. The V gene end was trimmed by 4 bases and the J gene end by 10 bases; junction bases not matched to a gene: 9. The germline gives CDR1 DFQATT, CDR2 SNEGSKA (reference sequence). CDR3: CSATPDNRGKLFF. The CDR3 DNA sequence: TGCAGTGCTACCCCGGACAACAGGGGAAAACTGTTTTTT.

This clonotype was recorded only once. V and J are TRBV18 and TRBJ1-5; the D is unclear. V was pared by 2 bases and J by 4 bases, with 12 bases between. The CDR3 length is 15 residues. In germline, CDR1 is KGHSH, CDR2 LQKENI. In DNA, the CDR3 is TGTGCCAGCTCACCAGAGCCCGGGTTAAATCAGCCCCAGCATTTT. Translating it yields CASSPEPGLNQPQHF.

The chain carries TRBV30 and TRBJ2-6; D is unclear. This CDR3 region has 16 residues. Trimming pared 4 bases from V and 1 base from J, leaving 14 bases between. Germline V gene lookup returns CDR1 GTSNPN and CDR2 SVGIG (reference sequence). CDR3 DNA: TGTGCCTGGAATAAGGGTGTGGGATCTGGGGCCAACGTCCTGACTTTC. This translates into CAWNKGVGSGANVLTF.